This TCR beta chain was retrieved from a study of beta chain features in type 1 diabetes (dated by TCRdb to 2017 to 2018). Study-wide context: No differences in mean age, gender distribution, total cell number or subset yield were found between patients and healthy donors. The study compared the TCRB repertoires of sorted circulating CD4+ T cell subsets in recently diagnosed type 1 diabetes patients with those in matched healthy donors. A total of around 110,000,000 sorted cells were examined across all samples, and a strong correlation was observed between cell number per subset and RNA yield. Whereas all 30 or so donors provided naive and central memory subsets, regulatory and stem cell-like memory subsets were isolated from just 8 patients and roughly eight healthy donors.

The High Capacity cDNA Reverse Transcription Kit was used to reverse transcribe all of the isolated RNA, meaning that expressed TCRB transcripts were what got sequenced. Naive, central memory and regulatory T cell samples underwent deep immunoSEQ sequencing, averaging around 3.7 million total reads per sample. Sorted cells were lysed in RLT buffer, and RNA was extracted using DNase-treated RNeasy Micro or Mini kits according to cell number. To prevent cross-contamination, every cell subset was processed on its own, while patient and healthy donor samples were processed together. The immunoSEQ multiplex PCR was used to amplify TCRB sequences from cDNA, yielding 87-bp fragments that span the CDR3 region. Amplicons were sequenced on the Illumina HiSeq platform. As for the original processing: Synthetic template baselines were used to correct PCR bias computationally, reads within Hamming distance 2 were collapsed together, and singletons that could not be merged were discarded. Reads were aligned against IMGT so that V, D and J genes, CDR3 length and insertions or deletions at six rearrangement sites could be assigned. Within each subset, clonotype counts were normalized to the number of sorted cells before true diversity and Gini coefficients were calculated with the tcR R package. The overlap coefficient, calculated on TCRB nucleotide sequences, was used to quantify repertoire sharing. TCRdb stores this immuneACCESS table with in-frame sequences only. Part of the clones is absent; in the studies checked, under half of the shortfall reflects unresolved V genes, and no reason is known for the rest. V, J and clone size reflect that table, while D and trimming were determined from the DNA. Across this sample there are over 300,000 clones, with roughly 8% seen only once. Roughly 0.44% of the sample goes to the ten largest clones.

Beyond this particular receptor, the publication reports: PCR may preferentially amplify shorter templates, but because patient and control samples were amplified and corrected together, any resulting skew would affect both groups equally. Naive, central memory and regulatory TCRB repertoires appeared to be more alike among patients than among healthy donors. Sequencing cDNA rather than genomic DNA could over-represent highly expressing activated cells, although activation and CD3 levels did not differ between groups. Because the HLA sub-analyses included only small numbers of individuals, any influence of HLA type on TCRB rearrangement was left unresolved. At VDJ recombination sites, patients with type 1 diabetes made fewer insertions and deleted more nucleotides, a pattern implying thymic rearrangement abnormalities. In all four CD4+ subsets, TCRB CDR3 length was moderately but significantly shorter in type 1 diabetes patients.

The sample holds a few counts of this clone. The antigen it binds to is not known. Base qualities are not recorded, but no much larger clone differs from it by a single base. CDR1 is given as SGHAT and CDR2 as FQNNGV, both from the germline V gene. V lost 6 bases and J lost 5 bases; the stretch between them is 13 bases long. From its cysteine to its phenylalanine, the CDR3 spans 13 amino acids. Solely the CDR3 DNA is kept, with 39 bases framed from the first base. Each donor gave one peripheral blood draw, averaging approximately 0.12 L, which was collected into heparinised tubes. A BD FACSAria II was used to sort naive, central memory, regulatory and stem cell-like memory CD4+ T cells with a panel that included CD45RO, CCR7, CD25, CD127, CD95 and CD27. Every sorted population had a purity above 95%. PBMCs were isolated right away by Lymphoprep density gradient centrifugation and were stained directly, without culture. Samples were stained and sorted in pairs, with one healthy donor and one patient per experiment, so that batch effects were minimized.

The sequenced sample consisted of central memory CD4+ T cells from blood. The sequence derives from a woman aged 18 to 35 in good health. Recombination connected TRBV11-2 to TRBJ2-5; the D gene cannot be named for sure. The sequenced DNA: TGTGCCAGCAGACTACCAGGCGCGGAGACCCAGTACTTC. This translates into CASRLPGAETQYF.